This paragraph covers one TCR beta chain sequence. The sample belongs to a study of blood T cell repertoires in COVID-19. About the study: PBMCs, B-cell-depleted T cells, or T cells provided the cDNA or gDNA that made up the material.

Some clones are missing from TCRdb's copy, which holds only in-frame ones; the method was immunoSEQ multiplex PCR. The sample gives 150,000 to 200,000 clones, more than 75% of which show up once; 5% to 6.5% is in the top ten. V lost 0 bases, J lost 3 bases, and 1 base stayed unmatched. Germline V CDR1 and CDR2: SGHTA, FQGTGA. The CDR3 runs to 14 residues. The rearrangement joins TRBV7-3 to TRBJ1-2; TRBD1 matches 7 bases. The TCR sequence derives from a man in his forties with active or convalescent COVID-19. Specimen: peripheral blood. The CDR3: CASSLTGTDYGYTF. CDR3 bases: TGTGCCAGCAGCTTAACCGGGACAGACTATGGCTACACCTTC.